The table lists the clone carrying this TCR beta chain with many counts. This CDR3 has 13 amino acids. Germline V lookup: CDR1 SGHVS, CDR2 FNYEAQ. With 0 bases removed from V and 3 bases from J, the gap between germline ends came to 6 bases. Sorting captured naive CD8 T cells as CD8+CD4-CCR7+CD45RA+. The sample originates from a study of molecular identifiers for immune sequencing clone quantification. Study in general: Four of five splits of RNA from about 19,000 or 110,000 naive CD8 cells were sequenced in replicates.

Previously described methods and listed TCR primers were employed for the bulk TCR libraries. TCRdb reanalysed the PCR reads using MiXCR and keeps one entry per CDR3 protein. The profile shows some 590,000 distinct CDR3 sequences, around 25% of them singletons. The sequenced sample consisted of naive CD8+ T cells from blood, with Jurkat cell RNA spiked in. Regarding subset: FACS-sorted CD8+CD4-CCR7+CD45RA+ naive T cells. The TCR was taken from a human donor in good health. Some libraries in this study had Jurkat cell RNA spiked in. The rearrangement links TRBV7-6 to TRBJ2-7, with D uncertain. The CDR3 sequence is CASSLAGNYEQYF. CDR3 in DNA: TGTGCCAGCAGCTTAGCGGGCAACTACGAGCAGTACTTC.